The rows below give T cell receptor beta chains drawn from one sample of a study of CD8 T cells in Susac syndrome. TCRdb re-derived calls from the immunoSEQ multiplex PCR reads in MiXCR, one entry per CDR3 protein. The sample records some 130,000 distinct CDR3 sequences, 85% to 95% being singletons. Input material: CD8+ T cells from PBMCs. The receptors here all came from a human donor with Susac syndrome. CDR3s include the opening cysteine and the closing phenylalanine or tryptophan. A D gene is named only where the DNA matches it firmly. For some rows the clone size is stated as once, few or many, or as a class when expanded; others skip it.

cdr3_nt cdr3_aa j_call d_call v_call clone_size
TGTGCCAGCAGCTTAGGCCGGGACAGGGGAGGAGAGACCCAGTACTTC CASSLGRDRGGETQYF TRBJ2-5 TRBD1 TRBV13 NA
TGTGCCAGCAGTCCAACGGGACAGGGCCAAAACATTCAGTACTTC CASSPTGQGQNIQYF TRBJ2-4 TRBD1 TRBV6-5 NA
TGTGCCAGCAGCTTAGAGCCGGGACAGGGAAAAGAGACCCAGTACTTC CASSLEPGQGKETQYF TRBJ2-5 TRBD1 TRBV13 NA
TGTGCCAGCAGTTCGACAGGGGTTACTGAAGCTTTCTTT CASSSTGVTEAFF TRBJ1-1 TRBD1 TRBV12-3/TRBV12-4 once
TGTGCCACCAGTGCTCCCGACAGTCCCTACGAGCAGTACTTC CATSAPDSPYEQYF TRBJ2-7 NA TRBV24-1 NA
TGTGCCAGCAGCGTCCCCAGGGGTGTTCAGCCCCAGCATTTT CASSVPRGVQPQHF TRBJ1-5 NA TRBV28 NA
TGCAGTGCTAGTTCTGCGGGAGGCCTGGGGGAGACCCAGTACTTC CSASSAGGLGETQYF TRBJ2-5 TRBD2 TRBV20-1 NA
TGTGCCAGCAGGAACGGGCTAGCGGGAACAGATACGCAGTATTTT CASRNGLAGTDTQYF TRBJ2-3 TRBD2 TRBV6-5 NA
TGTGCCTGGACCCTGGACAGGGGGTTCGAGCAGTACTTC CAWTLDRGFEQYF TRBJ2-7 TRBD1 TRBV30 NA
TGTGCCAGCAGTTCCCCAGGGGATGTGAAATGGGAGACCCAGTACTTC CASSSPGDVKWETQYF TRBJ2-5 NA TRBV12-3/TRBV12-4 once
TGTGCCAGCAGCGTAGAGGGGTCGGTCCAAGAGACCCAGTACTTC CASSVEGSVQETQYF TRBJ2-5 NA TRBV9 NA
TGCGCCAGCAGCTTGGGACAGATCCCGAGCTCCTACGAGCAGTACTTC CASSLGQIPSSYEQYF TRBJ2-7 NA TRBV5-1 NA
TGCAGTGCCACCGGCAGCGGGAGACTAACAGATACGCAGTATTTT CSATGSGRLTDTQYF TRBJ2-3 TRBD2 TRBV20-1 NA
TGTGCCAGCAGTTTAGAACCTAGACCCTACGAGCAGTACTTC CASSLEPRPYEQYF TRBJ2-7 NA TRBV12-3/TRBV12-4 NA
TGTGCCAGCAGTTTATCCCTCTGGACTAGCGGGAGATACGAGACCCAGTACTTC CASSLSLWTSGRYETQYF TRBJ2-5 TRBD2 TRBV27 NA
TGTGCCAGCAGCGACGGGACAGGGGTACTTGGTGGGGCCAACGTCCTGACTTTC CASSDGTGVLGGANVLTF TRBJ2-6 TRBD1 TRBV9 NA
TGTGCCAGCAGCTACGACAGGGCTTACGAGCAGTACTTC CASSYDRAYEQYF TRBJ2-7 TRBD1 TRBV7-8 NA
TGTGCCAGCAGCCCGACTAGCGGGAGCGCAGATACGCAGTATTTT CASSPTSGSADTQYF TRBJ2-3 TRBD2 TRBV6-2/TRBV6-3 once
TGTGCCAGCTCGAACGGGGCAGCGGGAGAGACCCAGTACTTC CASSNGAAGETQYF TRBJ2-5 NA TRBV18 NA
TGTGCCAGCAGGGGGACGTGGGAAACAGATACGCAGTATTTT CASRGTWETDTQYF TRBJ2-3 NA TRBV28 NA
TGTGCCAGCAGCCCGAGAGATAGTGAGAACATTCAGTACTTC CASSPRDSENIQYF TRBJ2-4 NA TRBV7-2 NA
TGTGCCAGCAGCTTAGGAGGGACTAGCGGATACAATGAGCAGTTCTTC CASSLGGTSGYNEQFF TRBJ2-1 TRBD2 TRBV13 NA
TGTGCCTGGAGCAGGACAGTACTCTATGGCTACACCTTC CAWSRTVLYGYTF TRBJ1-2 NA TRBV30 NA
TGTGCCAGCAGCGGCTCGACAGGGGACCAAGAGACCCAGTACTTC CASSGSTGDQETQYF TRBJ2-5 TRBD1 TRBV5-4 once
TGTGCCAGCAGCGAGGTAGCGGGAGTTGACAACGACGAGCAGTACTTC CASSEVAGVDNDEQYF TRBJ2-7 TRBD2 TRBV9 NA
TGCAGCGCCGCGACAGGGACTGGGGCCAACGTCCTGACTTTC CSAATGTGANVLTF TRBJ2-6 TRBD1 TRBV29-1 NA
TGTGCCAGCAGCCTAGAAGACAGGGCACTAGCCAAAAACATTCAGTACTTC CASSLEDRALAKNIQYF TRBJ2-4 TRBD1 TRBV13 NA
TGTGCCAGCAGCGTAGAAGGGGACAGCACAGATACGCAGTATTTT CASSVEGDSTDTQYF TRBJ2-3 NA TRBV9 NA
TGTGCCAGCAGCTTAGAACCTCCTAACAATGAGCAGTTCTTC CASSLEPPNNEQFF TRBJ2-1 NA TRBV13 NA
TGCAGTGCTAGATCCAGGGCCAACTATGGCTACACCTTC CSARSRANYGYTF TRBJ1-2 NA TRBV20-1 NA
TGTGCCACCAGCAGCCCGGGAGCGGGAGGGCCGGATACGCAGTATTTT CATSSPGAGGPDTQYF TRBJ2-3 TRBD2 TRBV15 NA
TGCAGCGCCGAAGGATGGGGACTAATAAACACAGATACGCAGTATTTT CSAEGWGLINTDTQYF TRBJ2-3 TRBD2 TRBV29-1 NA
TGTGCCAGCAGCTCCCGCGGGAGGGGGGCCTACAATGAGCAGTTCTTC CASSSRGRGAYNEQFF TRBJ2-1 TRBD2 TRBV7-9 NA
TGTGCCAGCAGTTCAGGGTCCCAGGCTGGCGACGAGCAGTACTTC CASSSGSQAGDEQYF TRBJ2-7 NA TRBV28 once
TGCGCCAGCAGCCAAGATGTACACCCGAACACTGAAGCTTTCTTT CASSQDVHPNTEAFF TRBJ1-1 NA TRBV4-1 NA
TGTGCCATCTCTCCCGAGCGACGGCGGGACAGGGGGCTCTTATTTAATTACTATGGCTACACCTTC CAISPERRRDRGLLFNYYGYTF TRBJ1-2 TRBD1 TRBV28 NA
TGTGCCAGCAGTTACCGAGAGGGGGCCGGGGAGCTGTTTTTT CASSYREGAGELFF TRBJ2-2 NA TRBV6-6 NA
TGCAGTGCTAGAGCGAAGACTAGCGGGAGGCCCACAGATACGCAGTATTTT CSARAKTSGRPTDTQYF TRBJ2-3 TRBD2 TRBV20-1 NA
TGTGCCAGCAGTTTGGACACGACCTTATTAGGAGACACCGGGGAGCTGTTTTTT CASSLDTTLLGDTGELFF TRBJ2-2 NA TRBV28 NA
TGTGCCAGCAGTTTATGGGGATTGGGAGATACGCAGTATTTT CASSLWGLGDTQYF TRBJ2-3 NA TRBV27 NA